This T cell receptor beta chain was found in a study of radiotherapy plus CTLA-4 blockade in lung cancer. Study overall: Objective response was observed in more than 15% of patients, and disease control in roughly 33%.

Comment on this clone: Its specificity is unknown.

Whole-study results and caveats: The best predictor of response was reported to be early blood T cell clone dynamics, with interferon-beta. An expansion of tumor-derived TCR clones occurred in blood after radiotherapy plus ipilimumab.

This CDR3 contains 14 residues. Germline V CDR1 and CDR2: MNHNS, SASEGT. With 7 bases clipped from V and 10 bases from J, the junction kept 15 bases outside the gene matches. Data came from immunoSEQ multiplex PCR; TCRdb stores just in-frame clones and leaves some out. The sample includes about 98,000 clones, about 81% of them seen just once. Sequenced material: peripheral blood, taken from a patient treated with radiotherapy plus ipilimumab. The source of this sequence is a human donor with non-small cell lung cancer who had a partial response to radiotherapy plus ipilimumab. The genes are TRBV6-1 and TRBJ1-1, with TRBD1 identical over 7 bases. The CDR3 sequence: CASIRDSGTRVAFF. In DNA, the CDR3 is TGTGCCAGCATAAGGGACAGTGGAACCCGGGTAGCTTTCTTT.